This T cell receptor beta chain was observed in a study of cytomegalovirus exposure and HLA in healthy donors. Broader study findings: It was confirmed in vitro that a few of the CMV-associated chains were specific for CMV antigens. Most observed TCR sequences were rare, whereas some public TCRs were detected in many donors.

Profiling relied on immunoSEQ multiplex PCR, and the TCRdb table lists in-frame clones only, not all of them. The sample yields 300,000 to 400,000 clones, about nine tenths seen once. CDR3 size: 14 residues. Germline CDR1 reads MNHEY; CDR2 reads SMNVEV (reference sequence). V gave up 2 bases and J gave up 3 bases, with 11 bases separating them. Of note for this clone: Its antigen remains unknown.

Sequencing was performed on PBMCs. The chain links TRBV27 to TRBJ2-7, with D perhaps TRBD1 (6 bases). The sequence was obtained from a young woman in good health and CMV-seronegative. The CDR3 nucleotides read TGTGCCAGCAGTTTAAGGGGGTTAATCTACGAGCAGTACTTC. Translated, it gives CASSLRGLIYEQYF.